These 3 T cell receptor beta chains were all obtained from the same sample, sequenced in a study of blood T cell repertoires in COVID-19. Profiled with immunoSEQ multiplex PCR; TCRdb holds only in-frame clones, not every one. In the table there are around 7,700 clones, around nine tenths of which are singletons. Specimen: peripheral blood. All receptors derive from a woman aged 45-65 years with active or convalescent COVID-19.

J is TRBJ1-2 and V is TRBV24-1; a weak D match, TRBD1 (6 bases). V lost 4 bases, J lost 8 bases, and 13 bases lay in between. The CDR3 is 13 residues long. CDR1 is KGHDR and CDR2 is SFDVKD in the germline V gene. The CDR3 DNA is TGTGCCACCAGTGAACCACAGGGTCAGGGCTACACCTTC. Translation gives CATSEPQGQGYTF.

The V and J genes are TRBV10-3 and TRBJ2-1, with a tentative D call TRBD2 (5 bases). With 4 bases removed from V and 9 bases from J, the gap between germline ends came to 19 bases. CDR1 is ENHRY and CDR2 is SYGVKD in the germline V gene. The CDR3 is 15 residues long. As DNA, the CDR3 is TGTGCCATCAGTGCCTCGTCATACGACCGGGGTGAGCAGTTCTTC. It is translated as CAISASSYDRGEQFF.

The chain carries TRBV28 and TRBJ1-1; D not resolved. Germline V lookup: CDR1 MDHEN, CDR2 SYDVKM. The CDR3 spans 15 residues. V gave up 5 bases and J gave up 5 bases, with 18 bases separating them. CDR3 residues: CASSRRSVVVTEAFF. The CDR3 DNA follows: TGTGCCAGCAGTCGGAGATCTGTGGTCGTAACTGAAGCTTTCTTT.